This is a list of T cell receptor beta chains from one sample in a study of blood T cell repertoires in COVID-19. The protocol was immunoSEQ multiplex PCR, while the TCRdb copy is restricted to in-frame clones and leaves out a portion. The top ten hold around 6% of the sample, which has some 190,000 clones, about 82% seen once. Sequencing was performed on PBMCs or T cells enriched from blood (not recorded which). The receptor source for this set is a man in his forties with acute COVID-19. The CDR3 runs from the conserved cysteine through the conserved F or W. A D gene is named only where the DNA matches it firmly. Where a row states a size, it is once, few, many or the class of an expanded clone; other rows omit it.

clone size	CDR3 length	D gene	V gene	J gene	CDR3 protein	CDR3 DNA
NA	14	NA	TRBV19	TRBJ1-1	CASSIVSGDTEAFF	TGTGCCAGTAGTATAGTATCAGGGGACACTGAAGCTTTCTTT
few	15	TRBD1	TRBV7-3	TRBJ1-5	CASSPQGTGDQPQHF	TGTGCCAGCAGCCCTCAGGGGACAGGAGATCAGCCCCAGCATTTT
NA	16	TRBD2	TRBV6-5	TRBJ2-7	CASSYSRLADFYEQYF	TGTGCCAGCAGTTACTCCCGACTAGCGGATTTCTACGAGCAGTACTTC
many	16	NA	TRBV4-2	TRBJ2-7	CASSQQPGSGAYEQYF	TGTGCCAGCAGCCAACAACCCGGCTCCGGGGCCTACGAGCAGTACTTC
few	11	NA	TRBV21-1	TRBJ1-1	CASSRRGEAFF	TGTGCCAGCAGCAGAAGGGGCGAAGCTTTCTTT
NA	12	NA	TRBV28	TRBJ2-7	CASSSGDYEQYF	TGTGCCAGCAGTTCGGGTGACTACGAGCAGTACTTC
NA	13	NA	TRBV28	TRBJ2-7	CASRQGGVYEQYF	TGTGCCAGCAGACAGGGAGGGGTCTACGAGCAGTACTTC
few	15	TRBD1	TRBV6-5	TRBJ2-2	CASSYLGQRAGELFF	TGTGCCAGCAGTTACTTGGGACAGAGGGCCGGGGAGCTGTTTTTT
NA	15	NA	TRBV15	TRBJ2-7	CATSRDLAVTYEQYF	TGTGCCACCAGCAGAGATCTGGCGGTAACTTACGAGCAGTACTTC
NA	15	NA	TRBV6-5	TRBJ2-2	CASSYSPGKAGELFF	TGTGCCAGCAGTTACAGCCCAGGGAAGGCCGGGGAGCTGTTTTTT
NA	15	TRBD1	TRBV24-1	TRBJ1-2	CATSAGRTGRYGYTF	TGTGCCACCAGTGCCGGACGGACAGGGAGATATGGCTACACCTTC
once	17	NA	TRBV7-9	TRBJ2-2	CASSSLLTGANTGELFF	TGTGCCAGCAGCTCACTTCTCACAGGAGCGAACACCGGGGAGCTGTTTTTT
NA	15	TRBD1	TRBV28	TRBJ1-2	CASSPQGAWGYGYTF	TGTGCCAGCAGCCCGCAGGGGGCCTGGGGATATGGCTACACCTTC
NA	16	NA	TRBV4-1	TRBJ2-1	CASSLRLGRSYNEQFF	TGCGCCAGCAGCCTACGTTTGGGGCGGTCCTACAATGAGCAGTTCTTC
NA	14	NA	TRBV6-4	TRBJ2-3	CASSESGYTDTQYF	TGTGCCAGCAGTGAAAGCGGGTACACAGATACGCAGTATTTT
NA	11	NA	TRBV5-4	TRBJ2-1	CASSLEGEQFF	TGTGCCAGCAGCCTCGAGGGTGAGCAGTTCTTC
NA	15	TRBD2	TRBV11-1	TRBJ2-7	CASSLVVAGGYEQYF	TGTGCCAGCAGCTTAGTGGTAGCGGGAGGCTACGAGCAGTACTTC
NA	14	NA	TRBV6-1	TRBJ1-4	CASSERGTNEKLFF	TGTGCCAGCAGTGAACGGGGGACTAATGAAAAACTGTTTTTT